This TCR beta chain came from a study of metastatic and nonmetastatic thyroid tumors. Findings and caveats of the study: The study reportedly found significantly higher TCR beta diversity in malignant thyroid tumors than benign nodules, in blood and tumor.

As regards this clone: Its antigen is unknown.

TCRdb re-analyzed the PCR reads using MiXCR. The table lists about 93,000 clones, around 7.8% of them singletons. No treatment of any kind had been given to any patient before thyroid surgery. The germline CDR1 and CDR2 sequences are SGHAT and FQNNGV. This CDR3 has 18 amino acids. The ends lost 6 bases at V and 5 bases at J; junction bases unmatched: 16. Sequencing was performed on blood. The chain links TRBV11-2 to TRBJ2-3, with 11 bases fitting TRBD1. The clonotype originates from a female donor with papillary thyroid cancer or a benign thyroid nodule (not recorded which). Some clones in this sample may be carry-over from other donors' samples. CDR3 loop: CASSPYPPGQGGKDTQYF. CDR3 DNA sequence: TGTGCCAGCAGTCCCTACCCCCCGGGACAGGGGGGGAAAGATACGCAGTATTTT.